Each of the 17 T cell receptor beta chains below was sequenced from the same sample in a study of OX40 agonist ivuxolimab in advanced cancers. Repertoires were generated with immunoSEQ multiplex PCR, while TCRdb's copy carries only in-frame clones and drops some. The sample yields over 60,000 clones, roughly 80% seen once. Sample: CD4+ or CD8+ T cells sorted from blood, taken in a trial of the OX40 agonist ivuxolimab. These receptors came from an adult with an advanced solid tumor such as melanoma, head and neck, liver or kidney cancer.

The chain combines TRBV9 with TRBJ2-2; D call uncertain. Germline values: CDR1 SGDLS, CDR2 YYNGEE. This CDR3 is built from 16 residues. V was clipped by 3 bases and J by 1 base, with 13 bases between them. The CDR3 loop is CASSDTLTVNTGELFF. The CDR3, as DNA: TGTGCCAGCAGCGACACACTTACAGTGAACACCGGGGAGCTGTTTTTT.

The chain joins TRBV30 to TRBJ1-3; tentatively, D is TRBD1 (6 bases). Trimming pared 7 bases from V and 0 bases from J, leaving 13 bases between. CDR1 GTSNPN and CDR2 SVGIG come from the germline V gene (reference sequence). This CDR3 has 14 residues. In DNA, the CDR3 is TGTGCCTCCGTGAGGGGGGGCTCTGGAAACACCATATATTTT. The encoded protein is CASVRGGSGNTIYF.

J is TRBJ2-3 and V is TRBV5-1, with D tentatively TRBD2 (6 bases). Looked up from germline, CDR1 is SGHRS and CDR2 is YFSETQ. This CDR3 contains 18 residues. Trimming took 3 bases from V and 2 from J, leaving 22 bases between them. The CDR3 nucleotides are TGCGCCAGCAGCTCCTTTTTAAGGGTAGCGGAGAACACAGATACGCAGTATTTT. It yields the protein CASSSFLRVAENTDTQYF.

V usage is TRBV5-4 and J usage is TRBJ1-2; D is unclear. CDR3 length: 12 residues. Trimming cost V 3 bases and J 4 bases, with 7 bases left between them. From germline, CDR1 is SGHNT and CDR2 YYREEE (reference sequence). DNA for the CDR3: TGTGCCAGCAGCTATGAGGGCTATGGCTACACCTTC. Its protein product is CASSYEGYGYTF.

The chain employs TRBV18 and TRBJ2-5; D is undetermined. Per germline, CDR1 KGHSH and CDR2 LQKENI. Between the trimmed V and J ends, which lost 4 bases and 5 bases, there was a span of 11 bases. CDR3 length: 13 residues. The CDR3 spells CASSQELAETQYF. CDR3 nucleotides: TGTGCCAGCTCACAAGAGTTGGCGGAGACCCAGTACTTC.

On this clone: Its ends do not fully match the called genes, so a read error is possible. The gene calls are TRBV29-1 and TRBJ2-3, with D unclear. The CDR3 length is 15 residues. Germline CDR1 SQVTM, CDR2 ANQGSEA. CDR3 in amino acids: CSVEGTTLGTDTQYF. CDR3 nucleotide sequence: TGCAGCGTCGAAGGAACTACCCTGGGCACAGATACGCAGTATTTT.

This clone was observed a single time. The V gene is TRBV4-2, the J gene TRBJ2-5; 7 positions match TRBD1. There are 16 residues in the CDR3. CDR1 and CDR2 (germline): LGHNA, YNFKEQ. Trimming took 4 bases from V and 7 from J; bases not matched to a gene: 15. The CDR3 sequence is CASSPGTESLMWTQYF. CDR3 nucleotide sequence: TGTGCCAGCAGCCCCGGGACAGAGTCCCTAATGTGGACCCAGTACTTC.

This chain connects TRBV2 to TRBJ2-1; D is perhaps TRBD1 or TRBD2 (6 bases each). V was trimmed by 10 bases and J by 10 bases, leaving 23 bases between them. CDR1 SNHLY and CDR2 FYNNEI come from the germline V gene. The length of the CDR3 is 14 residues. The CDR3 region is CATSGDKSGVEQFF. The CDR3 DNA reads TGTGCCACGTCCGGGGACAAATCGGGGGTGGAGCAGTTCTTC.

The chain joins TRBV13 to TRBJ2-1; 11 bases map to TRBD2. The CDR3 spans 22 residues. V dropped 1 base and J dropped 7; count of bases not matched to a gene: 24. CDR1 and CDR2 (germline): PRHDT, FYEKMQ (reference sequence). CDR3 region: CASSLVVGWGLAGGGRANEQFF. CDR3 DNA: TGTGCCAGCAGCTTAGTGGTAGGATGGGGCCTAGCGGGAGGAGGCAGAGCAAATGAGCAGTTCTTC.

J is TRBJ1-6 and V is TRBV5-4; maybe TRBD1 (6 bases). Deletions cut 5 bases from V and 8 bases from J, with 14 bases between. The CDR3 has 14 residues. CDR1 is SGHNT and CDR2 is YYREEE in the germline V gene (reference sequence). The CDR3 loop reads CASRQGGVDSPLHF. The CDR3 DNA follows: TGTGCCAGCAGACAGGGAGGTGTGGATTCACCCCTCCACTTT.

The chain uses TRBV18 and TRBJ2-1; D is uncertain. Germline V gene lookup returns CDR1 KGHSH and CDR2 LQKENI. V lost 1 base and J lost 7, with 8 bases in between. The CDR3 extends over 13 amino acids. CDR3 bases: TGTGCCAGCTCACCACAATCTGGGAATGAGCAGTTCTTC. This translates into CASSPQSGNEQFF.

This sequence joins TRBV7-2 and TRBJ2-7; D perhaps matches TRBD1 (7 bases). V was cut by 1 base and J by 0 bases, with 13 bases left in between. CDR1 is SGHTA, CDR2 FQGNSA, per germline. This CDR3 is 16 amino acids long. The CDR3 is CASSLVGGQNSYEQYF. CDR3 in DNA: TGTGCCAGCAGCTTAGTGGGGGGACAGAACTCCTACGAGCAGTACTTC.

The chain has TRBV18 and TRBJ1-1, with D unresolved. This CDR3 is 14 amino acids long. V lost 2 bases, J lost 5 bases, and 12 bases lay in between. Germline CDR1 KGHSH, CDR2 LQKENI. The CDR3 sequence is CASSPGPTTTEAFF. The DNA of the CDR3 is TGTGCCAGCTCACCAGGACCTACTACGACTGAAGCTTTCTTT.

The gene calls are TRBV14 and TRBJ2-7; either TRBD1 or TRBD2 may fit D (5 bases each). Germline loops: CDR1 SGHDN, CDR2 FVKESK. The V and J ends lost 4 bases and 7 bases respectively, with 14 bases between them. The CDR3 extends over 13 amino acids. The CDR3 DNA follows: TGTGCCAGCAGCCGAAATGAGGGGCTTGAGCAGTACTTC. It is translated as CASSRNEGLEQYF.

The chain employs TRBV5-1 and TRBJ1-1; 10 bases map to TRBD1. This CDR3 contains 17 residues. V gave up 0 bases and J gave up 4 bases; unmatched junction bases: 9. Germline values: CDR1 SGHRS, CDR2 YFSETQ. The CDR3 loop reads CASSLVGGTGVFTEAFF. The CDR3 DNA is TGCGCCAGCAGCTTGGTCGGCGGGACAGGGGTGTTCACTGAAGCTTTCTTT.

CDR3 DNA sequence: TGTGCCAGCAGCTTGCCAGGGGGCTGGGGAGACGAGCAGTACGTC. Translating it yields CASSLPGGWGDEQYV. The chain carries TRBV5-4 and TRBJ2-7; 8 nucleotides match TRBD1. The length of the CDR3 is 15 residues. The V gene end was trimmed by 1 base and the J gene end by 5 bases; junction bases not matched to a gene: 8. Germline lookup yields CDR1 SGHNT and CDR2 YYREEE (reference sequence).

CDR3 DNA sequence: TGTGCCAGCAGCTTAGTGGCAGGTATCTACGAGCAGTACTTC. It specifies CASSLVAGIYEQYF. This rearrangement joins TRBV7-2 to TRBJ2-7; D call uncertain. The CDR3 sequence is 14 residues long. The V gene's germline CDR1 is SGHTA and CDR2 FQGNSA. The V end lost 1 base, the J end lost 3 bases, and 10 bases lay between the germline ends.